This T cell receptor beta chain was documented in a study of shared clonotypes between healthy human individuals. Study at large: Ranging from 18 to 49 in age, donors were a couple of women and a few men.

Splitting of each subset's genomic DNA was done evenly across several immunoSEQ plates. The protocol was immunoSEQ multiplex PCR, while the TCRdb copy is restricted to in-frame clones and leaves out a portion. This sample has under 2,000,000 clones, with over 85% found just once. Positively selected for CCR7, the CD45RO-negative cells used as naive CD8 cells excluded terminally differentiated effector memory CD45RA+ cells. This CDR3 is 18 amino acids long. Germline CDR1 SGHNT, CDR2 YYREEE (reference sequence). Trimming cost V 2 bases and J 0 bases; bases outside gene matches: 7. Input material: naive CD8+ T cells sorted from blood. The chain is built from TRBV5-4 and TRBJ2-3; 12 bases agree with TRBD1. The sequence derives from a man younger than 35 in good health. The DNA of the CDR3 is TGTGCCAGCAGCTTCGACCTCGGGACAGGGGGCAGCACAGATACGCAGTATTTT. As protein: CASSFDLGTGGSTDTQYF.